Below, one T cell receptor (beta chain) is given with its context. Its antigen is not known. These data come from a study of OX40 agonist ivuxolimab in advanced cancers. Study in general: Clinicians treated patients with ivuxolimab, an agonistic anti-OX40 (CD134) antibody.

Findings and limits, study-wide: Averaging showed that CD8+ T cells had more expanded clones than CD4+ did.

Sequencing was performed with immunoSEQ multiplex PCR; in TCRdb, only in-frame clones are kept and a portion is missing. The sample gives 55,000 to 75,000 clones, around 84% of which show up once; 2% to 3% is in the top ten. J gave up 4 bases and V 8 bases, and 6 bases lay outside the gene matches. The CDR3 runs 15 residues. Looked up from germline, CDR1 is SNHLY and CDR2 is FYNNEI. The material sequenced was CD4+ or CD8+ T cells sorted from blood, taken in a trial of the OX40 agonist ivuxolimab. The chain joins TRBV2 to TRBJ2-3; 13 nucleotides agree with TRBD2. This TCR was sampled from an adult with an advanced solid tumor such as melanoma, head and neck, liver or kidney cancer. The CDR3 sequence: CASRTSGGLPDTQYF. The DNA of the CDR3 is TGTGCCAGCCGGACTAGCGGGGGTCTCCCAGATACGCAGTATTTT. Together with reference TRBV2 and TRBJ2-3, the CDR3 gives the full variable domain: EPEVTQTPSHQVTQMGQEVILRCVPISNHLYFYWYRQILGQKVEFLVSFYNNEISEKSEIFDDQFSVERPDGSNFTLKIRSTKLEDSAMYFCASRTSGGLPDTQYFGPGTRLTVL.